These 32 T cell receptor beta chains share one sample of origin, sequenced in a study of T cells after yellow fever vaccination. TCRdb re-analysed the 5' RACE reads in MiXCR, keeping a single row per CDR3 protein. The data contain more than 300,000 distinct CDR3 sequences, about 10% of them singletons. The material sequenced was CD4+ T cells sorted from PBMCs, taken 45 days after the yellow fever booster vaccination. These receptor sequences come from a man aged 18 to 29 who received the YFV17D yellow fever vaccine.

This clonotype was counted ten times or more. V is TRBV20-1 and J is TRBJ1-5; D is perhaps TRBD1 (6 bases). This CDR3 comprises 12 residues. V shed 3 bases and J shed 7 bases, with 10 bases lying between them. Germline values: CDR1 DFQATT, CDR2 SNEGSKA (reference sequence). CDR3 bases: TGCAGTGCTAGGGACAGCGGACAGCCCCAGCATTTT. Translating it yields CSARDSGQPQHF.

With regard to this clonotype: With a much larger clone just one base away, this may be a read error. Since the CDR3 does not end with the conserved phenylalanine or tryptophan, this likely comes from a read error. The J gene is TRBJ1-4, the V gene TRBV12-3 or TRBV12-4, with TRBD1 matching 7 bases. Trimming took 2 bases from V and 6 from J; bases not matched to a gene: 3. This CDR3 has 14 residues. The CDR3 region has the DNA TGTGCCAGCAGTTTACGGCAGGGGGATGAAAAACTGTTTTAT. It specifies CASSLRQGDEKLFY.

This CDR3 reads CASSLVPDVRFF. The CDR3 DNA follows: TGCGCCAGCAGCTTGGTTCCGGACGTGCGGTTCTTC. This chain connects TRBV5-1 to TRBJ2-1, with D unclear. CDR1 is SGHRS, CDR2 YFSETQ, per germline. The CDR3 is 12 amino acids. Trimming took 0 bases from V and 15 from J, leaving 13 bases between them.

This clonotype has just a few counts. The chain uses TRBV10-3 and TRBJ2-6; D is possibly TRBD1 (6 bases). V lost 2 bases to trimming and J lost 2 bases, with 7 bases between them. There are 15 residues in the CDR3. In germline, CDR1 is ENHRY, CDR2 SYGVKD. CDR3 sequence: CAISEEGAGANVLTF. The CDR3 coding sequence is TGTGCCATCAGTGAGGAGGGGGCTGGGGCCAACGTCCTGACTTTC.

In its sample, this clonotype was seen many times. The chain joins TRBV20-1 to TRBJ2-7, with 8 bases aligning to TRBD1. V shed 5 bases and J 3 bases; nucleotides not matched to a gene: 9. Germline loops: CDR1 DFQATT, CDR2 SNEGSKA (reference sequence). The CDR3 sequence is 14 residues long. In nucleotides, the CDR3 is TGCAGTGCTGGGCCGCCAGGGGGCGACTACGAGCAGTACTTC. Amino acids: CSAGPPGGDYEQYF.

The sample holds many counts of this clonotype. The V and J genes are TRBV4-2 and TRBJ1-2; a weak D match, TRBD1 (5 bases). The germline V and J ends were trimmed by 4 bases and 4 bases, with 13 bases remaining between them. The CDR3 is made up of 14 amino acids. CDR1 is LGHNA, CDR2 YNFKEQ, per germline. The CDR3, as DNA: TGTGCCAGCAGCCCCAGGGAAATAACCTATGGCTACACCTTC. Amino acid sequence: CASSPREITYGYTF.

In its sample, this clonotype was seen many times. The chain links TRBV4-2 to TRBJ2-7; TRBD2 matches at 8 bases. The V segment lost 0 bases and the J segment 4 bases; nucleotides outside the gene matches: 8. Germline CDR1 and CDR2: LGHNA and YNFKEQ. The CDR3 length is 16 residues. CDR3 amino acids: CASSQDLGGGTYEQYF. The CDR3 DNA follows: TGTGCCAGCAGCCAAGATCTGGGCGGGGGGACTTACGAGCAGTACTTC.

This clonotype was found a few times. The rearrangement uses TRBV5-1 and TRBJ2-6, with unresolved D. This CDR3 spans 15 amino acids. V dropped 6 bases and J dropped 0 bases, with 10 bases sitting between them. Germline CDR1 and CDR2: SGHRS and YFSETQ. CDR3 loop: CASTPAYSGANVLTF. The DNA for the CDR3 is TGCGCCAGCACCCCGGCGTACTCTGGGGCCAACGTCCTGACTTTC.

This chain connects TRBV11-2 to TRBJ2-2; weak D call: TRBD1 (7 bases). The CDR3 sequence is 14 residues long. Germline V lookup: CDR1 SGHAT, CDR2 FQNNGV. The ends were cut back, 8 bases at V and 1 base at J, with 11 bases in the middle. The CDR3 here is CASCQGGNTGELFF. CDR3 coding DNA: TGTGCCAGCTGCCAGGGGGGGAACACCGGGGAGCTGTTTTTT.

This clonotype was seen ten or more times. The rearrangement joins TRBV5-1 to TRBJ1-1, with D possibly being TRBD1 (5 bases). The CDR3 is made up of 15 amino acids. CDR1 and CDR2 (germline): SGHRS, YFSETQ. Trimming took off 5 bases at V and 0 bases at J, with 14 bases between the two ends. As DNA, the CDR3 is TGCGCCAGCAGGGAAGGCGGGGGGATGAACACTGAAGCTTTCTTT. Amino acid sequence: CASREGGGMNTEAFF.

This clonotype was picked up one time. The chain combines TRBV4-1 with TRBJ2-5; D is undetermined. V dropped 3 bases and J dropped 5 bases, with 13 bases sitting between them. CDR3 length: 14 residues. Germline V gene sequence: CDR1 MGHRA, CDR2 YSYEKL. CDR3 residues: CASSHPGLGETQYF. As DNA, the CDR3 is TGCGCCAGCAGCCACCCGGGCCTCGGGGAGACCCAGTACTTC.

This clonotype was seen only a few times. V and J are TRBV7-2 and TRBJ1-3; D possibly corresponds to TRBD1 (6 bases). The length of the CDR3 is 16 residues. Trimming pared 5 bases from V and 0 bases from J, leaving 14 bases between. Germline V gene sequence: CDR1 SGHTA, CDR2 FQGNSA. The CDR3 DNA sequence: TGTGCCAGCAGCCCCAGGGGCACAGGCTCTGGAAACACCATATATTTT. This codes for CASSPRGTGSGNTIYF.

The chain is built from TRBV5-1 and TRBJ2-5, with no clear D. V shed 0 bases and J shed 1 base, with 13 bases lying between them. The CDR3 runs 16 residues. Per germline, CDR1 SGHRS and CDR2 YFSETQ. The CDR3, as DNA: TGCGCCAGCAGCTTGGCGGAGCTTCGATTCCAAGAGACCCAGTACTTC. Protein product: CASSLAELRFQETQYF. The full variable domain, rest sourced from reference TRBV5-1 and TRBJ2-5, is KAGVTQTPRYLIKTRGQQVTLSCSPISGHRSVSWYQQTPGQGLQFLFEYFSETQRNKGNFPGRFSGRQFSNSRSEMNVSTLELGDSALYLCASSLAELRFQETQYFGPGTRLLVL.

This clonotype was picked up a small number of times. J is TRBJ2-3 and V is TRBV5-1, with TRBD1 matching over 7 bases. V lost 2 bases, J lost 4 bases, and 10 bases stayed unmatched. Germline V lookup: CDR1 SGHRS, CDR2 YFSETQ. The CDR3 is 16 residues long. The CDR3, as DNA: TGCGCCAGCAGCTTCCGCCTGGGACAGCCGGCAGATACGCAGTATTTT. Residues: CASSFRLGQPADTQYF.

This clonotype turned up a few times. The chain carries TRBV20-1 and TRBJ2-7; TRBD2 agrees at 8 bases. The CDR3 is made up of 14 amino acids. Trimming at V came to 3 bases and at J to 8 bases, leaving 12 bases not matched to a gene. CDR1 DFQATT and CDR2 SNEGSKA come from the germline V gene (reference sequence). The CDR3 region has the DNA TGCAGTGCTAGCGGGGGGGACTCCTACGTGCAGCAGTACTTC. This translates into CSASGGDSYVQQYF.

This rearrangement joins TRBV6-2 or TRBV6-3 to TRBJ2-7; D gene ambiguous. CDR1 is MNHEY, CDR2 SVGEGT, per germline. Deletions cut 5 bases from V and 0 bases from J, with 5 bases between. This CDR3 has 12 amino acids. CDR3 sequence: CASSTFSYEQYF. For the CDR3, the DNA is TGTGCCAGCAGTACCTTCTCCTACGAGCAGTACTTC.

The genes are TRBV12-3 or TRBV12-4 and TRBJ1-2, with D unclear. This CDR3 is built from 13 residues. V was shortened by 10 bases and J by 5 bases, with 17 bases between the two germline ends. In nucleotides, the CDR3 is TGTGCCACCGCCTGGGAGTCTCTATATGGCTACACCTTC. Residues: CATAWESLYGYTF.

The V gene is TRBV6-1, the J gene TRBJ2-7, with 7 positions matching TRBD1. The germline V gene encodes CDR1 MNHNS and CDR2 SASEGT. The CDR3 covers 14 residues. J was trimmed by 7 bases and V by 6 bases; bases with no gene match: 12. CDR3 region: CASRDTGARREQYF. CDR3 DNA sequence: TGTGCCAGCAGGGATACAGGGGCCCGAAGGGAGCAGTACTTC.

V usage is TRBV20-1 and J usage is TRBJ2-3; D is perhaps TRBD1 (6 bases). CDR1 is DFQATT, CDR2 SNEGSKA, per germline (reference sequence). The CDR3 length is 15 residues. The ends were cut back, 1 base at V and 2 bases at J, with 13 bases in the middle. The CDR3: CSARGGPLDTDTQYF. As DNA, the CDR3 is TGCAGTGCTAGAGGGGGGCCTCTAGACACAGATACGCAGTATTTT.

The chain combines TRBV5-1 with TRBJ2-2; a possible D gene is TRBD1 (5 bases). Trimming removed 0 bases at V and 3 bases at J, with 9 bases between. The germline gives CDR1 SGHRS, CDR2 YFSETQ. The CDR3 sequence is 15 residues long. CDR3 sequence (DNA): TGCGCCAGCAGCTTGGGGGGCACGCACACCGGGGAGCTGTTTTTT. Translated: CASSLGGTHTGELFF.

The chain employs TRBV20-1 and TRBJ2-5; 12 nucleotides match TRBD2. This CDR3 has 16 amino acids. Germline V CDR1 and CDR2: DFQATT, SNEGSKA (reference sequence). J gave up 4 bases and V 5 bases, and 11 bases lay outside the gene matches. DNA for the CDR3: TGCAGTGCTCAGGAACAGACTAGCGGGGGAGGAGAGACCCAGTACTTC. Its protein product is CSAQEQTSGGGETQYF.

This clonotype was seen ten or more times. This chain links TRBV4-3 with TRBJ1-5, with D possibly TRBD1 on 6 matching bases. V gave up 1 base and J gave up 5 bases, with 9 bases separating them. This CDR3 has 14 residues. Germline V gene data show CDR1 as LGHNA and CDR2 as YSLEER. The chain's CDR3 is CASSQGRGDQPQHF. The CDR3 DNA is TGCGCCAGCAGCCAAGGCAGGGGAGATCAGCCCCAGCATTTT.

The rearrangement joins TRBV9 to TRBJ2-3, with D perhaps matching TRBD2 (6 bases). CDR1 SGDLS and CDR2 YYNGEE come from the germline V gene. V was clipped by 3 bases and J by 6 bases, with 8 bases between them. This CDR3 contains 12 residues. The CDR3 region has the DNA TGTGCCAGCAGCGAGGGACTGGATACGCAGTATTTT. Protein product: CASSEGLDTQYF.

This clonotype was found a few times. J is TRBJ2-5 and V is TRBV12-3 or TRBV12-4; the D is unclear. The length of the CDR3 is 14 residues. V lost 6 bases, J lost 4 bases, and 15 bases lay in between. The CDR3 DNA reads TGTGCCAGCAGACTCACCGGGTGGGGAGAGACCCAGTACTTC. Protein: CASRLTGWGETQYF.

This clonotype was seen at least ten times. In DNA, the CDR3 is TGTGCCAGCAGTGTTAGGACTAGCGGTAGACTCGACTCCTACGAGCAGTACTTC. It yields the protein CASSVRTSGRLDSYEQYF. J is TRBJ2-7 and V is TRBV2, with TRBD2 matching 10 bases. Germline CDR1 and CDR2: SNHLY and FYNNEI. There are 18 residues in the CDR3. The V gene end was trimmed by 4 bases and the J gene end by 0 bases; junction bases not matched to a gene: 12.

This clonotype has more than one count but fewer than ten. This rearrangement joins TRBV27 to TRBJ1-5; D call uncertain. V was trimmed by 6 bases and J by 5 bases, leaving 17 bases between them. The CDR3 has 15 amino acids. The germline CDR1 and CDR2 sequences are MNHEY and SMNVEV (reference sequence). In DNA form, the CDR3 reads TGTGCCAGCAGGCCCACCGGGAAGAGGTATCAGCCCCAGCATTTT. As protein: CASRPTGKRYQPQHF.

J is TRBJ1-1 and V is TRBV7-2, with D perhaps matching TRBD1 (5 bases). Deletions cut 0 bases from V and 1 base from J, with 9 bases between. This CDR3 spans 15 amino acids. Germline CDR1 SGHTA, CDR2 FQGNSA. In nucleotides, the CDR3 is TGTGCCAGCAGCTTAGCGGCCCAGGGGAACACTGAAGCTTTCTTT. Translating gives CASSLAAQGNTEAFF.

This chain connects TRBV4-3 to TRBJ1-6, with D unresolved. V gave up 0 bases and J gave up 4 bases, with 7 bases separating them. The germline gives CDR1 LGHNA, CDR2 YSLEER. The CDR3 contains 15 residues. The DNA for the CDR3 is TGCGCCAGCAGCCAAGAGGCGCGGTATAATTCACCCCTCCACTTT. Translating gives CASSQEARYNSPLHF.

This clonotype was seen ten or more times. The CDR3: CASSQDGAGGRGETQYF. The CDR3 bases are TGCGCCAGCAGCCAAGATGGGGCAGGGGGGAGAGGAGAGACCCAGTACTTC. The chain links TRBV4-1 to TRBJ2-5, with D possibly TRBD1 on 7 matching bases. This CDR3 spans 17 amino acids. V gave up 0 bases and J gave up 4 bases, with 18 bases separating them. Germline V CDR1 and CDR2: MGHRA, YSYEKL.

This clonotype was detected only once. This sequence joins TRBV24-1 and TRBJ2-2; unclear D gene. The CDR3 runs 13 residues. V lost 5 bases to trimming and J lost 7 bases, with 10 bases between them. The germline CDR1 and CDR2 sequences are KGHDR and SFDVKD. This CDR3 is CATSASVGGELFF. The DNA of the CDR3 is TGTGCCACCAGTGCCTCGGTTGGCGGGGAGCTGTTTTTT.

The CDR3 DNA sequence: TGTGCCAGCAGCTTAACACGTAGCACAGATACGCAGTATTTT. Translating it yields CASSLTRSTDTQYF. The chain carries TRBV7-2 and TRBJ2-3, with D unclear. Germline V gene sequence: CDR1 SGHTA, CDR2 FQGNSA. The CDR3 has 14 residues. Trimming removed 2 bases at V and 0 bases at J, with 6 bases between.

The table lists this clonotype with a few counts. The chain joins TRBV7-8 to TRBJ2-6; perhaps D is TRBD1 or TRBD2 (6 bases each). Germline CDR1 and CDR2: SGHVS and FQNEAQ. The CDR3 loop spans 14 amino acids. V lost 5 bases and J 12 bases, leaving 17 bases between the germline ends. The CDR3 bases are TGTGCCAGCAGCCCCTGGGGGGCCAAATTCGTCCTGACTTTC. Its protein is CASSPWGAKFVLTF.